These T cell receptor beta chains were read from a single sample in a study of cytomegalovirus exposure and HLA in healthy donors. Measured with immunoSEQ multiplex PCR; TCRdb has only the in-frame clones, and not every one. The sample yields just under 70,000 clones, over 75% seen once. The sequenced sample consisted of PBMCs. Receptors originate from a human donor in good health. The conserved cysteine and the conserved F or W are not part of the CDR3 here.

TRBJ1-4,TRBV7-2,ANSQPGTTNEKLF
TRBJ1-2,TRBV19,ASRGQGDNYGYT
TRBJ2-1,TRBV5-1,ASSVGTGGLNEQF
TRBJ2-3,TRBV29-1,SVTEFTQY
TRBJ2-2,TRBV5-8,ASRPTMGGDTGELF
TRBJ2-5,TRBV5-1,ASRQAGAQETQY
TRBJ2-7,TRBV6-1,ASSLGQGNEQY
TRBJ2-7,TRBV5-1,ASSIDRCEQY
TRBJ1-3,TRBV28,ASSDTGSGNTIY
TRBJ1-5,TRBV7-2,ASSLGGSGMPQH
TRBJ2-5,TRBV5-1,ASSRETGAETQY
TRBJ2-7,TRBV19,ASSMSGGGDEQY
TRBJ1-3,TRBV9,ASSVQGQSGNTIY
TRBJ2-3,TRBV6-1,ASRKTPIATDTQY
TRBJ1-2,TRBV9,ASSVGAPPNYGYT
TRBJ1-6,TRBV7-2,ASSLVVAGDSPLH
TRBJ1-3,TRBV6-5,ASSQSSGNTIY
TRBJ1-2,TRBV7-6,ASSLQAGSVYGYT
TRBJ2-3,TRBV28,ASSFVAGTDTQY
TRBJ1-3,TRBV25-1,ASSEYSGGLGSGNTIY
TRBJ2-1,TRBV18,ASSPIGTSGGPILCEQF
TRBJ1-3,TRBV7-9,ASSFISGNTIY